The T cell receptor (beta chain) under discussion was sequenced for a study of blood T cell repertoires in COVID-19 (dated by TCRdb to 2019 to 2021). Regarding the study in general: The collaborator samples originated in the United States, Italy and Spain and spanned the acute and convalescent phases of COVID-19. The material from the prospective study consisted of cDNA or gDNA derived from T cells, B-cell-depleted T cells, or PBMCs. The dataset comprised deeply sampled blood TCRbeta repertoires from subjects exposed to, actively infected with, or recovered from COVID-19. The repertoires were made available in a free public database intended to serve as a resource for research on the immune response to SARS-CoV-2. The samples were drawn from two sources: the first 160 participants of the ongoing ImmuneRACE study, and over 1,000 subjects contributed by 6 global collaborators. Nearly every sample came with metadata listing a de-identified subject ID, COVID-19 status, age in years and sex. Where HLA class I and class II types were available, the types were taken from metadata supplied by the sample provider, not from assay-based typing.

Findings and caveats that apply to the study as a whole: The amount of clinical and demographic metadata varied by source and participant and was provided uncurated.

TCRbeta CDR3 regions were amplified from genomic DNA using the immunoSEQ Assay, a bias-controlled multiplex PCR. The paper's data handling went like this. The number of nucleated cells in each sample was estimated from the amplification of reference gene primers within the assay. Sequence reads were collapsed and filtered to measure the absolute abundance of every unique TCRbeta CDR3 rearrangement. For each sample, productive Simpson clonality was calculated by taking the square root of Simpson's diversity index across productive rearrangements. The table comes from immuneACCESS by way of TCRdb, which keeps in-frame sequences with V and J called. Part of the clones is missing from these tables; in studies checked, under half for an unresolved V gene and the rest for unknown reasons. V, J and clone size were drawn from that table, and D and trimming were deduced from the DNA. Recorded for this sample are tens of thousands of clones; about 88% of them occurred a single time. About 1.6% of the sample goes to the ten largest clones.

Collaborating institutions collected whole blood in K2EDTA tubes following their own protocols. For TCRbeta analysis, collaborator samples were shipped as frozen whole blood, as isolated PBMCs, or as DNA extracted from either sample type. At the junction V is shortened by 1 base and J by 8 bases; bases outside the gene matches: 15. The CDR3, from cysteine to phenylalanine, totals 17 residues. The CDR3 DNA has 51 bases and is translated from base 1. The germline V gene supplies CDR1 SNHLY and CDR2 FYNNEI. With respect to this clone: Its antigen is not yet known. No base qualities exist here, and no much larger clone lies one base off it.

Sequenced: peripheral blood. The sequence joins TRBV2 to TRBJ1-1, with 8 junctional bases fitting TRBD1. This TCR came from a man aged 55 to 70 with acute or convalescent COVID-19. The DNA reads TGTGCCAGCAGTGAAGTTCCCGCCGGCCCCCGGGACAGGGAAGCTTTCTTT. The encoded protein is CASSEVPAGPRDREAFF.